This is a list of T cell receptor beta chains from one sample in a study of T cell responses to AZD1222 COVID-19 vaccine. The assay was immunoSEQ multiplex PCR, and TCRdb's table has in-frame clones only and misses some. The table lists roughly 70,000 clones, around four fifths of them singletons. The sequencing here drew on peripheral blood, taken 28 days after the second AZD1222 dose. These receptors all stem from an adult who received the AZD1222 COVID-19 vaccine. Each CDR3 is given with its conserved first and last residue. The order of the fields is V gene, D gene, J gene, clone size, CDR3 DNA, CDR3 protein. A D gene is named only where the DNA matches it firmly. Not every row has a clone size; where given, it reads once, few, many or a size class.

V: TRBV7-7
D: .
J: TRBJ2-7
size: once
DNA: TGTGCCAGCAGCCCAAAACAGGCTTCCTACGAGCAGTACTTC
CDR3: CASSPKQASYEQYF

V: TRBV7-8
D: TRBD1
J: TRBJ1-6
size: .
DNA: TGTGCCAGCAGCCCACGGGAGGGGGCTAATTCACCCCTCCACTTT
CDR3: CASSPREGANSPLHF

V: TRBV11-2
D: .
J: TRBJ2-5
size: .
DNA: TGTGCCAGCAGCCGCGGGGCTCAGGAGACCCAGTACTTC
CDR3: CASSRGAQETQYF

V: TRBV19
D: TRBD1
J: TRBJ1-1
size: .
DNA: TGTGCCAGTACCGAGACAGGGAGAAACACTGAAGCTTTCTTT
CDR3: CASTETGRNTEAFF

V: TRBV20-1
D: .
J: TRBJ2-3
size: .
DNA: TGCAGTGCTCGTGGGGGGGCCACAGATACGCAGTATTTT
CDR3: CSARGGATDTQYF

V: TRBV28
D: .
J: TRBJ1-2
size: few
DNA: TGTGCCAGCAGTTCAACGGCAGGGGCGGGTGGCTACACCTTC
CDR3: CASSSTAGAGGYTF

V: TRBV5-1
D: TRBD2
J: TRBJ2-5
size: .
DNA: TGCGCCAGCAGCCCAAGCGGGGGGGGCCGGGTAGAGACCCAGTACTTC
CDR3: CASSPSGGGRVETQYF

V: TRBV5-1
D: .
J: TRBJ2-7
size: .
DNA: TGCGCCAGCAGCTTGCCAGGGGCTTCCTACGAGCAGTACTTC
CDR3: CASSLPGASYEQYF

V: TRBV11-2
D: .
J: TRBJ2-5
size: .
DNA: TGTGCCAGCAGCCCCCCCGGGGTCCCAGAGACCCAGTACTTC
CDR3: CASSPPGVPETQYF

V: TRBV11-3
D: TRBD1
J: TRBJ2-5
size: .
DNA: TGTGCCAGCAGTCCCGGGACAGGGGAAATTGAGGAGACCCAGTACTTC
CDR3: CASSPGTGEIEETQYF

V: TRBV6-6
D: TRBD2
J: TRBJ2-5
size: .
DNA: TGTGCCAGCAGTCCCTTGGGCCCCGGGACTATCTTCGTAGAGACCCAGTACTTC
CDR3: CASSPLGPGTIFVETQYF

V: TRBV20-1
D: .
J: TRBJ1-2
size: .
DNA: TGCAGTGCCGCGACCGCTTATGGCTACACCTTC
CDR3: CSAATAYGYTF

V: TRBV29-1
D: .
J: TRBJ2-5
size: .
DNA: TGCAGCGTTGACGTGGGCGGCCAAGAGACCCAGTACTTC
CDR3: CSVDVGGQETQYF

V: TRBV28
D: .
J: TRBJ1-2
size: .
DNA: TGTGCCAGCCTCTTCGCACCCAACTATGGCTACACCTTC
CDR3: CASLFAPNYGYTF

V: TRBV5-1
D: .
J: TRBJ1-2
size: .
DNA: TGCGCCAGCAGCTTGGTGGACACTGTGCAGAGCTACACCTTC
CDR3: CASSLVDTVQSYTF

V: TRBV27
D: .
J: TRBJ1-2
size: .
DNA: TGTGCCAGCAGTTTATACCCAGGGACGGTCTATGGCTACACCTTC
CDR3: CASSLYPGTVYGYTF

V: TRBV4-2
D: .
J: TRBJ1-2
size: .
DNA: TGTGCCAGCAGCCAAGGGGAGGTTTACTATGGCTACACCTTC
CDR3: CASSQGEVYYGYTF

V: TRBV5-1
D: .
J: TRBJ2-2
size: .
DNA: TGCGCCAGCAGCTCGTTAGAGGGGTCTCCCGGGGAGCTGTTTTTT
CDR3: CASSSLEGSPGELFF

V: TRBV27
D: .
J: TRBJ2-6
size: .
DNA: TGTGCCAGCAGTGCCTTCGGGGCCAACGTCCTGACTTTC
CDR3: CASSAFGANVLTF

V: TRBV7-8
D: .
J: TRBJ2-2
size: .
DNA: TGTGCCAGCAGCGTCAGACTGTTGCCCGAGGGGGAGCTGTTTTTT
CDR3: CASSVRLLPEGELFF

V: TRBV9
D: TRBD1
J: TRBJ2-2
size: .
DNA: TGTGCCAGCAGCGTTCGACAGGGGGCGGGCGGGGAGCTGTTTTTT
CDR3: CASSVRQGAGGELFF

V: TRBV7-9
D: .
J: TRBJ1-2
size: .
DNA: TGTGCCAGCAGCCGGAGTGAAGGCTATGGCTACACCTTC
CDR3: CASSRSEGYGYTF

V: TRBV6-5
D: TRBD1
J: TRBJ1-3
size: few
DNA: TGTGCCAGCAGGCTGACAGGGTTTTCGGACACCATATATTTT
CDR3: CASRLTGFSDTIYF

V: TRBV11-2
D: TRBD2
J: TRBJ2-1
size: .
DNA: TGTGCCAGCAGCTTAAGCCCCGGGGGGGCCCGGTACAATGAGCAGTTCTTC
CDR3: CASSLSPGGARYNEQFF

V: TRBV20-1
D: .
J: TRBJ1-2
size: .
DNA: TGCAGTGCTCTAAAGAGAGATGGCTACACCTTC
CDR3: CSALKRDGYTF

V: TRBV28
D: .
J: TRBJ1-5
size: .
DNA: TGTGCCAGCAGGGGTCAAAATCAGCCCCAGCATTTT
CDR3: CASRGQNQPQHF

V: TRBV9
D: .
J: TRBJ1-2
size: few
DNA: TGTGCCAGCAGCCCAAGAGGTGGGGGGCGGGTTGGTGGCTACACCTTC
CDR3: CASSPRGGGRVGGYTF

V: TRBV4-3
D: TRBD2
J: TRBJ2-1
size: .
DNA: TGCGCCAGCAGCCGGGGACTAGCGGGGGCAGAGCAGTTCTTC
CDR3: CASSRGLAGAEQFF

V: TRBV7-2
D: TRBD1
J: TRBJ1-1
size: .
DNA: TGTGCCAGCAGCTTGGGGACAGTGAACACTGAAGCTTTCTTT
CDR3: CASSLGTVNTEAFF

V: TRBV18
D: .
J: TRBJ2-1
size: .
DNA: TGTGCCAGCTCACCCTCCGCTCCCGGGGCAGGCTACAATGAGCAGTTCTTC
CDR3: CASSPSAPGAGYNEQFF

V: TRBV28
D: TRBD1
J: TRBJ2-7
size: few
DNA: TGTGCCAGCGGGTACAGGGGGAGGCAGTACTTC
CDR3: CASGYRGRQYF

V: TRBV4-1
D: .
J: TRBJ1-5
size: .
DNA: TGCGCCAGCAGCCAAGGGGGCGGGGATTATCAGCCCCAGCATTTT
CDR3: CASSQGGGDYQPQHF

V: TRBV28
D: .
J: TRBJ1-1
size: .
DNA: TGTGCCAGCAGTTGGGTTGTAGGAACTGAAGCTTTCTTT
CDR3: CASSWVVGTEAFF

V: TRBV5-1
D: .
J: TRBJ2-2
size: .
DNA: TGCGCCAGCAGCTTATTGGGTAACGGGGAGCTGTTTTTT
CDR3: CASSLLGNGELFF

V: TRBV27
D: .
J: TRBJ1-5
size: .
DNA: TGTGCCAGCAGTTTAGGACCCTACAGGGAGCCCCAGCATTTT
CDR3: CASSLGPYREPQHF

V: TRBV28
D: .
J: TRBJ2-3
size: .
DNA: TGTGCCAGCAGTTCACCCACCCGGGAAATCACAGATACGCAGTATTTT
CDR3: CASSSPTREITDTQYF

V: TRBV19
D: .
J: TRBJ1-2
size: .
DNA: TGTGCCAGTAGGATGGACGGAAACTATGGCTACACCTTC
CDR3: CASRMDGNYGYTF

V: TRBV19
D: .
J: TRBJ1-3
size: .
DNA: TGTGCCAGTACAAAACAGGCCTTCTCTGGAAACACCATATATTTT
CDR3: CASTKQAFSGNTIYF

V: TRBV28
D: .
J: TRBJ1-2
size: .
DNA: TGTGCCAGCAGTTCCTCGGGACGGTACAACTATGGCTACACCTTC
CDR3: CASSSSGRYNYGYTF

V: TRBV7-9
D: .
J: TRBJ2-7
size: .
DNA: TGTGCCAGCAGCACCTACAGAGCCTACGAGCAGTACTTC
CDR3: CASSTYRAYEQYF

V: TRBV6-9
D: TRBD1
J: TRBJ1-5
size: .
DNA: TGTGCCAGCAGTTACCCGGGACAGGGAGGGTATCAGCCCCAGCATTTT
CDR3: CASSYPGQGGYQPQHF

V: TRBV3-1/TRBV3-2
D: .
J: TRBJ2-7
size: .
DNA: TGTGCCAGCAGCCAAGATTACACCCAGCAGTACTTC
CDR3: CASSQDYTQQYF